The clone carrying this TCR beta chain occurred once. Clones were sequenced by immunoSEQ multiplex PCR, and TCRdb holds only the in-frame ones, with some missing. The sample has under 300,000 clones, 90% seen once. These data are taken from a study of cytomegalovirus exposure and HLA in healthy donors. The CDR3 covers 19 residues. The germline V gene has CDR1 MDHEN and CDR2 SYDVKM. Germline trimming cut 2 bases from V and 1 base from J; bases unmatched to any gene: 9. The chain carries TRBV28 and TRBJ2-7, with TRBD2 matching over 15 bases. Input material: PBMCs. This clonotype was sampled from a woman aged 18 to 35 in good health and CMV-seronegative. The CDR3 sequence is CASSLGWGLAGGLSYEQYF. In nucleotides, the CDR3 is TGTGCCAGCAGTTTAGGGTGGGGACTAGCGGGGGGTTTATCCTACGAGCAGTACTTC.